A selection of T cell receptor beta chains follows, all from one sample in a study of blood T cell repertoires in COVID-19. The assay was immunoSEQ multiplex PCR, and TCRdb's table has in-frame clones only and misses some. The sample has approximately 210,000 clones; around 84% are singletons. Sequencing was carried out using PBMCs or T cells enriched from blood (not recorded which). These receptors came from a man aged 25-40 years with acute COVID-19. Each CDR3 is given with its conserved first and last residue. The D gene is left open where the match is weak. Clone size is given for some rows only: seen once, a few or many times, or a class if the clone is expanded.

D,J,V,size,length,CDR3,DNA
TRBD1,TRBJ1-1,TRBV16,-,15,CASSQTTGGNTEAFF,TGTGCCAGCAGCCAAACGACAGGGGGGAACACTGAAGCTTTCTTT
-,TRBJ1-2,TRBV10-3,-,15,CAISEPQGGIHGYTF,TGTGCCATCAGTGAGCCACAGGGAGGGATCCATGGCTACACCTTC
-,TRBJ1-4,TRBV9,-,13,CASSGVAGEKLFF,TGTGCCAGCAGCGGAGTGGCGGGTGAAAAACTGTTTTTT
TRBD1,TRBJ2-5,TRBV6-5,-,13,CASRVQGKETQYF,TGTGCCAGCAGGGTACAGGGGAAAGAGACCCAGTACTTC
-,TRBJ2-7,TRBV18,once,11,CASSPGYEQYF,TGTGCCAGCTCACCCGGGTACGAGCAGTACTTC
-,TRBJ2-2,TRBV7-6,-,16,CASSQRAGANTGELFF,TGTGCCAGCAGCCAGAGGGCGGGGGCAAATACTGGGGAGCTGTTTTTT
TRBD2,TRBJ2-4,TRBV2,-,15,CASRIKRGVKNIQYF,TGTGCCAGCAGAATCAAGCGGGGGGTCAAAAACATTCAGTACTTC
TRBD1,TRBJ1-2,TRBV14,-,13,CASSQGAGYGYTF,TGTGCCAGCAGTCAGGGGGCCGGCTATGGCTACACCTTC
-,TRBJ2-1,TRBV19,-,11,CASSTSGEQFF,TGTGCCAGTAGTACTTCCGGTGAGCAGTTCTTC
-,TRBJ2-7,TRBV12-3/TRBV12-4,-,13,CASSPGTTDEQYF,TGTGCCAGCAGTCCTGGGACAACCGACGAGCAGTACTTC
TRBD2,TRBJ2-1,TRBV6-1,-,15,CASSEVAGGQGEQFF,TGTGCCAGCAGTGAAGTAGCGGGGGGGCAAGGTGAGCAGTTCTTC
TRBD1,TRBJ2-2,TRBV3-1/TRBV3-2,-,16,CASSPSAGGNTGELFF,TGTGCCAGCAGCCCCTCTGCAGGGGGAAACACCGGGGAGCTGTTTTTT
TRBD2,TRBJ2-3,TRBV6-4,-,15,CASSDGLAGADTQYF,TGTGCCAGCAGTGACGGACTAGCGGGGGCAGATACGCAGTATTTT
-,TRBJ2-1,TRBV25-1,-,13,CASSELGRDEQFF,TGTGCCAGCAGTGAATTGGGTCGGGATGAGCAGTTCTTC
TRBD2,TRBJ2-7,TRBV5-4,-,14,CASSFGAGGPGQYF,TGTGCCAGCAGCTTCGGAGCGGGGGGCCCGGGGCAGTACTTC
-,TRBJ2-6,TRBV3-1/TRBV3-2,once,15,CASSQEGTGANVLTF,TGTGCCAGCAGTCAGGAGGGAACTGGGGCCAACGTCCTGACTTTC
TRBD1,TRBJ2-2,TRBV10-3,-,14,CAVATGFGTGELFF,TGTGCCGTTGCGACAGGGTTCGGCACCGGGGAGCTGTTTTTT
-,TRBJ2-7,TRBV9,once,12,CASSLRGGEQYF,TGTGCCAGCAGCCTCCGAGGGGGCGAGCAGTACTTC
-,TRBJ2-5,TRBV27,-,16,CASSLYWRVGKETQYF,TGTGCCAGCAGTTTATATTGGCGGGTGGGGAAAGAGACCCAGTACTTC
-,TRBJ2-3,TRBV6-5,once,15,CASSLSSMSTDTQYF,TGTGCCAGCAGTCTGTCTAGCATGAGCACAGATACGCAGTATTTT
-,TRBJ2-3,TRBV5-1,-,15,CASSLRGLPTDTQYF,TGCGCCAGCAGCCTGCGCGGGTTGCCCACAGATACGCAGTATTTT
-,TRBJ1-4,TRBV29-1,-,12,CTGGATNEKLFF,TGCACGGGGGGTGCAACTAATGAAAAACTGTTTTTT
-,TRBJ1-6,TRBV27,-,14,CASAKQGDNSPLHF,TGTGCCAGCGCGAAACAGGGAGACAATTCACCCCTCCACTTT
TRBD2,TRBJ2-5,TRBV11-2,-,16,CASSLARTSGVETQYF,TGTGCCAGCAGCTTAGCCAGGACTAGCGGGGTAGAGACCCAGTACTTC
TRBD1,TRBJ1-5,TRBV19,-,15,CASSPGTVSNQPQHF,TGTGCCAGTAGTCCCGGGACAGTTAGCAATCAGCCCCAGCATTTT
TRBD1,TRBJ2-5,TRBV19,-,15,CASSTRGQQQETQYF,TGTGCCAGTAGTACTCGGGGACAGCAACAAGAGACCCAGTACTTC
TRBD1,TRBJ1-1,TRBV7-3,-,15,CASSIGTGYDTEAFF,TGTGCCAGCAGCATCGGGACAGGTTATGACACTGAAGCTTTCTTT
-,TRBJ2-5,TRBV2,-,14,CASTPADSKETQYF,TGTGCCAGCACCCCGGCAGACTCAAAAGAGACCCAGTACTTC
-,TRBJ2-1,TRBV18,-,17,CASSPGGGSFSYNEQFF,TGTGCCAGCTCACCAGGGGGGGGCTCCTTCTCCTACAATGAGCAGTTCTTC
-,TRBJ2-1,TRBV16,-,15,CATSGTGRSYNEQFF,TGTGCTACGTCGGGAACAGGGCGCTCCTACAATGAGCAGTTCTTC
-,TRBJ2-7,TRBV15,-,15,CATSREGAASYEQYF,TGTGCCACCAGCAGAGAGGGGGCAGCCTCTTACGAGCAGTACTTC
-,TRBJ2-7,TRBV18,few,12,CASSPMSYEQYF,TGTGCCAGCTCACCAATGAGTTACGAGCAGTACTTC
-,TRBJ2-1,TRBV21-1,-,17,CASSRRRTSGGVNEQFF,TGTGCCAGCAGCAGACGCCGGACTAGCGGGGGGGTCAATGAGCAGTTCTTC
-,TRBJ1-2,TRBV3-1/TRBV3-2,-,13,CASSQETFGGYTF,TGTGCCAGCAGCCAGGAGACGTTTGGGGGCTACACCTTC
TRBD1,TRBJ2-3,TRBV2,-,15,CASSEEGQGLDTQYF,TGTGCCAGCAGTGAAGAGGGACAGGGTTTGGATACGCAGTATTTT
-,TRBJ1-1,TRBV5-1,-,15,CASSLDAGGATEAFF,TGCGCCAGCAGCTTGGATGCAGGTGGGGCCACTGAAGCTTTCTTT
TRBD1,TRBJ1-3,TRBV5-1,-,18,CASSGTSGTGGNGNTIYF,TGCGCCAGCAGCGGTACGTCCGGGACAGGGGGGAATGGAAACACCATATATTTT
-,TRBJ1-1,TRBV14,-,15,CASSQVAGGNTEAFF,TGTGCCAGCAGCCAAGTGGCGGGGGGTAACACTGAAGCTTTCTTT
-,TRBJ1-2,TRBV7-3,-,16,CASSFLAGDPRYGYTF,TGTGCCAGCAGCTTTTTGGCAGGGGACCCCCGTTATGGCTACACCTTC
-,TRBJ1-6,TRBV3-1/TRBV3-2,-,14,CASSPGLRNSPLHF,TGTGCCAGCAGCCCGGGACTTCGGAATTCACCCCTCCACTTT
-,TRBJ2-2,TRBV10-1,-,16,CASSSIRDTYAGELFF,TGCGCCAGCAGTTCAATCCGGGACACCTATGCCGGGGAGCTGTTTTTT
-,TRBJ1-4,TRBV2,few,17,CASTFSGGDPTHEKLFF,TGTGCCAGCACCTTCTCCGGAGGGGACCCCACCCATGAAAAACTGTTTTTT
TRBD1,TRBJ1-2,TRBV18,-,15,CASSSGTGDNYGYTF,TGTGCCAGCTCTTCCGGGACAGGGGATAACTATGGCTACACCTTC
TRBD1,TRBJ2-5,TRBV13,-,15,CASSPDRGRFETQYF,TGTGCCAGCAGCCCCGACAGGGGGCGATTTGAGACCCAGTACTTC
-,TRBJ1-2,TRBV4-2,-,13,CASSQEGLGGYTF,TGTGCCAGCAGCCAAGAGGGGCTGGGAGGCTACACCTTC